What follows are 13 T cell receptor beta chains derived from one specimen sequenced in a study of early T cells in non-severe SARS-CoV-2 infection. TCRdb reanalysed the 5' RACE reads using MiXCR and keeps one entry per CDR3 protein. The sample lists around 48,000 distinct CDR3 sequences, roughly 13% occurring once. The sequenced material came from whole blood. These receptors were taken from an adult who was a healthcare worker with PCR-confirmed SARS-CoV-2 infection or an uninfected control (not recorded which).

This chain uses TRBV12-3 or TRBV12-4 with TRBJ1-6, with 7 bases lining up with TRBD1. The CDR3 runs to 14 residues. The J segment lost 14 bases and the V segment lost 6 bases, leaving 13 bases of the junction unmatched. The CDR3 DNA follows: TGTGCCAGCAGAAGACAGGGTGGGCCAGGATCCCTCCACTTT. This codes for CASRRQGGPGSLHF.

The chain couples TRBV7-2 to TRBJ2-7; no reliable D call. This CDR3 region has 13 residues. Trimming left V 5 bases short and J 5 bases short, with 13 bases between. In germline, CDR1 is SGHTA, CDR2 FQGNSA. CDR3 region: CASSRIERNEQYF. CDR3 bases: TGTGCCAGCAGCAGGATAGAGAGGAACGAGCAGTACTTC.

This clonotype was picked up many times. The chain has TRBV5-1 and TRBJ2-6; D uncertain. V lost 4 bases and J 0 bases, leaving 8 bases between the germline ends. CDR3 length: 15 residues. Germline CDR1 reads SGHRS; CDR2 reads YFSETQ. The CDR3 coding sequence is TGCGCCAGCAGCCCCACAGACTCTGGGGCCAACGTCCTGACTTTC. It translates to CASSPTDSGANVLTF. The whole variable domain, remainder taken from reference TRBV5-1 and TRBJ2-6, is KAGVTQTPRYLIKTRGQQVTLSCSPISGHRSVSWYQQTPGQGLQFLFEYFSETQRNKGNFPGRFSGRQFSNSRSEMNVSTLELGDSALYLCASSPTDSGANVLTFGAGSRLTVL.

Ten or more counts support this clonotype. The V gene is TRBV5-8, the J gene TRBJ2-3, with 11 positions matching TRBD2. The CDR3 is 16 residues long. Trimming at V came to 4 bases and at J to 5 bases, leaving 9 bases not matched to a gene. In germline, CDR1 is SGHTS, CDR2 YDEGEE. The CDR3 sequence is CASSLRPGTSGDTQYF. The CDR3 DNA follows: TGTGCCAGCAGCCTCCGTCCCGGGACTAGCGGAGATACGCAGTATTTT.

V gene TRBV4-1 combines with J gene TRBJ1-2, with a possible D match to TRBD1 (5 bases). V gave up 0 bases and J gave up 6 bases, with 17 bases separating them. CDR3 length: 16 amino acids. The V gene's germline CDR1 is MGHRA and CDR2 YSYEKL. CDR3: CASSQEWQGRYHGYTF. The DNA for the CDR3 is TGCGCCAGCAGCCAAGAGTGGCAGGGTCGATATCATGGCTACACCTTC.

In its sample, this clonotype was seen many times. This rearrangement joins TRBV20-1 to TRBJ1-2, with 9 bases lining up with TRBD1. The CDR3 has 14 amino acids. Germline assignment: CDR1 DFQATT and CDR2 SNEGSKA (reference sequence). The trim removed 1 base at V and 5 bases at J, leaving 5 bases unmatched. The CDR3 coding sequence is TGCAGTGCTAGAGTTCCGGGACAGGGTTATGGCTACACCTTC. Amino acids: CSARVPGQGYGYTF.

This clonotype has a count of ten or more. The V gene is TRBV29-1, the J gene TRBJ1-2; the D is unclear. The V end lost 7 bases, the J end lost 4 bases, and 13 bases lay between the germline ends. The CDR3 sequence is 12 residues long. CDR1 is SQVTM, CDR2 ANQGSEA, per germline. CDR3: CSGGGGSYGYTF. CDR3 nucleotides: TGCAGCGGTGGCGGAGGGAGCTATGGCTACACCTTC.

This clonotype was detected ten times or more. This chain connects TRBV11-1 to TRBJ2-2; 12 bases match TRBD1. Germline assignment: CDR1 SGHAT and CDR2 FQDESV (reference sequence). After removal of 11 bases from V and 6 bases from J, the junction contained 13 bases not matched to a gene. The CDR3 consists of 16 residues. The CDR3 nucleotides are TGTGCCTCCCATCACCGGGACAGGGGGCTCTCCGGGGAGCTGTTTTTT. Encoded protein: CASHHRDRGLSGELFF.

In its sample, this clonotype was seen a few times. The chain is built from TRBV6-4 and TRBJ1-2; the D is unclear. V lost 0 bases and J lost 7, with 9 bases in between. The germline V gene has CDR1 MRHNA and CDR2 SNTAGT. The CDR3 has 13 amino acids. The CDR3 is CASSDSRMSGYTF. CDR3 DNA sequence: TGTGCCAGCAGTGACTCGAGGATGTCTGGCTACACCTTC.

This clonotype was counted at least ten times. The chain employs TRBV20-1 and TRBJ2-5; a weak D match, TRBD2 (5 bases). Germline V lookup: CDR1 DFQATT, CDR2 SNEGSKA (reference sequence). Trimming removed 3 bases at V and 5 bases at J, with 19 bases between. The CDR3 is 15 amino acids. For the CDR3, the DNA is TGCAGTGCTAGGTTAGGAGCGGTACTAGGGGAGACCCAGTACTTC. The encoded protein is CSARLGAVLGETQYF.

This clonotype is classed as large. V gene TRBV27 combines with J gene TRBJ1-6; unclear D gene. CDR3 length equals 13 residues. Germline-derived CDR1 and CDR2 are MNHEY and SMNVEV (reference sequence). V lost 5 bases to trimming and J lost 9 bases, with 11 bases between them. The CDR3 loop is CASSPQPFSPLHF. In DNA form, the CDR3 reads TGTGCCAGCAGTCCACAACCTTTTTCACCCCTCCACTTT.

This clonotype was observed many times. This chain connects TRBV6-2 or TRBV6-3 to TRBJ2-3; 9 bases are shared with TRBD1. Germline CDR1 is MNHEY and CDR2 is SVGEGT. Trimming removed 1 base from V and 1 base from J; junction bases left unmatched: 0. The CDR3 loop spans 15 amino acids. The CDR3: CASSYWDRGTDTQYF. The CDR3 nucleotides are TGTGCCAGCAGTTACTGGGACAGGGGCACAGATACGCAGTATTTT.

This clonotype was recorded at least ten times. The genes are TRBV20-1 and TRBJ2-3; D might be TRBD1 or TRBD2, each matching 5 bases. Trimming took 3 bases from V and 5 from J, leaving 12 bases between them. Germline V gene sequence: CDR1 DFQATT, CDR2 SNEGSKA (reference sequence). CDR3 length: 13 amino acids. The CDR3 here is CSASEGPGDTQYF. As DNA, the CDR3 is TGCAGTGCTAGCGAGGGGCCGGGAGATACGCAGTATTTT.